The 11 T cell receptor beta chains in this list originate from one sample, sequenced in a study of T cells after yellow fever vaccination. TCRdb analysed the 5' RACE reads with MiXCR anew, one entry per CDR3 protein. The sample lists 250,000 or so distinct CDR3 sequences; more than 3.5% were seen once. The sequences come from PBMCs, collected 15 days after the yellow fever booster vaccination. The receptor set was obtained from a man aged 18 to 35 who received the YFV17D yellow fever vaccine.

This clonotype has at least ten counts. V usage is TRBV7-9 and J usage is TRBJ2-3; D possibly corresponds to TRBD2 (5 bases). The CDR3 extends over 15 amino acids. Trimming took off 1 base at V and 5 bases at J, with 13 bases between the two ends. Germline CDR1 and CDR2: SEHNR and FQNEAQ (reference sequence). CDR3 protein: CASSLVAGGEDTQYF. The CDR3 DNA is TGTGCCAGCAGCTTAGTGGCAGGAGGAGAAGATACGCAGTATTTT.

This clonotype has ten or more counts. CDR3 residues: CATSDLYDNEQFF. The CDR3 DNA reads as TGTGCCACCAGTGATTTGTATGACAATGAGCAGTTCTTC. This sequence joins TRBV24-1 and TRBJ2-1, with D uncertain. Germline loops: CDR1 KGHDR, CDR2 SFDVKD. CDR3 size: 13 residues. The ends were cut back, 0 bases at V and 5 bases at J, with 4 bases in the middle.

There are many counts of this clonotype. This chain joins TRBV6-1 and TRBJ1-2; 7 nucleotides line up with TRBD1. This CDR3 has 13 residues. V was clipped by 4 bases and J by 8 bases; unmatched bases: 7. The V gene's germline CDR1 is MNHNS and CDR2 SASEGT. The CDR3 DNA is TGTGCCAGCAGTGCAGCACAGGGGTTCGGCTACACCTTC. It codes for CASSAAQGFGYTF.

The rearrangement joins TRBV20-1 to TRBJ2-5, with D uncertain. V lost 2 bases to trimming and J lost 5 bases, with 6 bases between them. Germline V lookup: CDR1 DFQATT, CDR2 SNEGSKA (reference sequence). The CDR3 is made up of 11 amino acids. The CDR3 DNA follows: TGCAGTGCTAGACAGAGGGAGACCCAGTACTTC. Its protein product is CSARQRETQYF.

This clonotype was seen many times. The chain recombines TRBV20-1 with TRBJ2-7, with 8 bases identical to TRBD1. CDR1 DFQATT and CDR2 SNEGSKA come from the germline V gene (reference sequence). The CDR3 runs 13 residues. The CDR3 DNA is TGCAGGGCGACGGACAGGGCTAACTACGAGCAGTACGTC. Translating it yields CRATDRANYEQYV.

This clonotype was found many times. J is TRBJ2-6 and V is TRBV5-1, with TRBD2 as a possible D gene (5 bases). The CDR3 length is 16 residues. V was shortened by 0 bases and J by 2 bases, with 9 bases between the two germline ends. CDR1 is SGHRS, CDR2 YFSETQ, per germline. The CDR3 loop is CASSLARATGANVLTF. The CDR3 DNA is TGCGCCAGCAGCTTGGCGCGGGCGACTGGGGCCAACGTCCTGACTTTC.

This clonotype came up many times. The CDR3 loop is CASSQDAYRVTGELFF. The CDR3 DNA sequence: TGCGCCAGCAGCCAAGATGCCTACAGGGTTACCGGGGAGCTGTTTTTT. V gene TRBV4-3 combines with J gene TRBJ2-2; D might be TRBD1 (6 bases). The CDR3 is 16 residues long. V shed 0 bases and J shed 5 bases, with 13 bases lying between them. Germline assignment: CDR1 LGHNA and CDR2 YSLEER.

This clonotype was seen at least ten times. The V call is TRBV11-1, the J call TRBJ2-1; perhaps D is TRBD1 or TRBD2 (6 bases each). Germline V gene data show CDR1 as SGHAT and CDR2 as FQDESV (reference sequence). Trimming removed 1 base from V and 10 bases from J, with 14 bases in between. This CDR3 is built from 14 residues. The CDR3 DNA follows: TGTGCCAGCAGCTTAGGAGGGGGGCCGGGGGAGCAGTTCTTC. Protein: CASSLGGGPGEQFF.

This chain uses TRBV20-1 with TRBJ2-3, with 10 bases matching TRBD2. In germline, CDR1 is DFQATT, CDR2 SNEGSKA (reference sequence). Unmatched junction bases numbered 2, after V lost 3 bases and J lost 2 bases. This CDR3 spans 14 amino acids. This chain's CDR3 is CSASTSGVTDTQYF. The CDR3 DNA reads as TGCAGTGCTAGCACTAGCGGGGTCACAGATACGCAGTATTTT.

Only a few counts were recorded for this clonotype. The V call is TRBV19, the J call TRBJ2-7; D might be TRBD2 (6 bases). CDR3 length: 16 residues. V gave up 5 bases and J gave up 0 bases, with 17 bases separating them. Germline V CDR1 and CDR2: LNHDA, SQIVND (reference sequence). CDR3 in DNA: TGTGCCAGTAGTGGGACTGGACATCTGGGCTCCTACGAGCAGTACTTC. Translated: CASSGTGHLGSYEQYF.

This clonotype was found once. The DNA for the CDR3 is TGCAGCGCCCCGGACCTAACTAGGGCCGCGAATGGGTATGAGCAGTTCTTC. Its protein is CSAPDLTRAANGYEQFF. The chain links TRBV29-1 to TRBJ2-1, with D perhaps TRBD2 (5 bases). Germline CDR1 reads SQVTM; CDR2 reads ANQGSEA. Trimming stripped 7 bases from V and 8 bases from J, with 30 bases between. There are 17 residues in the CDR3.